This TCR beta chain was identified in a study of a mutant IDH1 vaccine in newly diagnosed glioma. Using immunoSEQ multiplex PCR, the repertoire was profiled, and TCRdb retains in-frame clones only, with some absent. The data show about 38,000 clones, around 82% seen once. As regards this clone: Its antigen is as yet unknown.

The CDR3 has 16 amino acids. V gave up 3 bases and J gave up 2 bases, with 16 bases separating them. The V gene's germline CDR1 is MNHNS and CDR2 SASEGT. Time point noted: week 5, during vaccination. Doses consisted of 300 ug of mutant IDH1 20-mer peptide each, paired with topical imiquimod. This clonotype was obtained from a middle-aged man with glioma. The sequenced sample was PBMCs, obtained from a glioma patient whose treatment included an IDH1 peptide vaccine. The chain recombines TRBV6-1 with TRBJ2-5; tentative D call: TRBD2 (6 bases). The DNA of the CDR3 is TGTGCCAGCAGTGAGGGCCAGAAGGCGGGGCAAGAGACCCAGTACTTC. It codes for CASSEGQKAGQETQYF.